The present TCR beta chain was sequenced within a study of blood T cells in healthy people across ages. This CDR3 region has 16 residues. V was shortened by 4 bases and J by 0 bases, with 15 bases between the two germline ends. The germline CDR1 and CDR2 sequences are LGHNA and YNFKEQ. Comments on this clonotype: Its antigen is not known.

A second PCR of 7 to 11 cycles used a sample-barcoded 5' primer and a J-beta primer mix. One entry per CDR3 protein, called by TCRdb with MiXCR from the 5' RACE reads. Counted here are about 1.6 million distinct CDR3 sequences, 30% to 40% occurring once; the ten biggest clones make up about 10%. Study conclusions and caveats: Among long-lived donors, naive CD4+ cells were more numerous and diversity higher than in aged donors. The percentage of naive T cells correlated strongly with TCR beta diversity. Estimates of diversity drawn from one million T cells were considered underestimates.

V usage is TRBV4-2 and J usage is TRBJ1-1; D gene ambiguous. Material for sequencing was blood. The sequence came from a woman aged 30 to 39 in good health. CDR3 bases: TGTGCCAGCAGCCCCCAATCGGACTTGATGAACACTGAAGCTTTCTTT. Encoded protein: CASSPQSDLMNTEAFF.